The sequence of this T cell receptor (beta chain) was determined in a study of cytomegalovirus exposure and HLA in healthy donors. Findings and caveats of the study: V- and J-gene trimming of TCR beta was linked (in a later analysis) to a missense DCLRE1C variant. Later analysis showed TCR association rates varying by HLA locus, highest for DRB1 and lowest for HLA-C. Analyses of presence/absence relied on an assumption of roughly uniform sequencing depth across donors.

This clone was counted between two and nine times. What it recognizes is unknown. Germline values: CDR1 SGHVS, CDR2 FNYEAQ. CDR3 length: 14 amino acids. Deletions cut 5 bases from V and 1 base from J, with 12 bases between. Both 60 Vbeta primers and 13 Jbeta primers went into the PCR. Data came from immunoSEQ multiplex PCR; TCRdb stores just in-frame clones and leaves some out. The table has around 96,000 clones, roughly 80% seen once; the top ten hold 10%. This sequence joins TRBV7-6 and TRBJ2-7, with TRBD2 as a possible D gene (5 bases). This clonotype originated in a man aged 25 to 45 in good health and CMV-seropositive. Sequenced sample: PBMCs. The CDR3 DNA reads TGTGCCAGCAGCCTACGGACTGATTCCTACGAGCAGTACTTC. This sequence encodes CASSLRTDSYEQYF.